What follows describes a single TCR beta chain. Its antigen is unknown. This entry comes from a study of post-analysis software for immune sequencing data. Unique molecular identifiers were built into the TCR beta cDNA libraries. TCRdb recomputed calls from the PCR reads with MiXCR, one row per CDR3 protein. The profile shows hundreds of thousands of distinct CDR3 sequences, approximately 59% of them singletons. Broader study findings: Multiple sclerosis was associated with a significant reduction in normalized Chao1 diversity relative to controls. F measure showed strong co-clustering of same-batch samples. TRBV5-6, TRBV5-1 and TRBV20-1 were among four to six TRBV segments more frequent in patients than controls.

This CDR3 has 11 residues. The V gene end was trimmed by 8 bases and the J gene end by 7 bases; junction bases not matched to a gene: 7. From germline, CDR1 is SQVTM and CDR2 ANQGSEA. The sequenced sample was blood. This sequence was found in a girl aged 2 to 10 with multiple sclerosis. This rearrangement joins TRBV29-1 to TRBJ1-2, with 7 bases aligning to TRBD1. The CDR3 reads CSTLQGSGYTF. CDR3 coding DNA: TGCAGCACCTTACAGGGGTCTGGCTACACCTTC.